Shown below are 13 T cell receptor beta chains from a single sample sequenced in a study of blood T cells in healthy people across ages. Primers used in a second PCR of about 6 to 12 cycles were a sample-barcoded 5' primer and a J-beta primer mix. TCRdb redid the calling of the 5' RACE reads with MiXCR, one entry per CDR3 protein. The repertoire holds approximately 800,000 distinct CDR3 sequences, with 20% to 30% as singletons. The same data also went into a second study, on T cells of mothers and their children.

The source material was blood. The receptors originated from a boy aged 5-17 years in good health.

V and J are TRBV29-1 and TRBJ2-5; weak D call: TRBD2 (6 bases). Germline V gene sequence: CDR1 SQVTM, CDR2 ANQGSEA. V lost 6 bases, J lost 2 bases, and 16 bases lay in between. CDR3 length: 14 amino acids. The CDR3 is CSVTAVGRQETQYF. CDR3 nucleotides: TGCAGCGTCACCGCCGTAGGGAGGCAAGAGACCCAGTACTTC.

This clonotype has more than one count but fewer than ten. The gene calls are TRBV24-1 and TRBJ2-2, with 7 bases fitting TRBD1. With 3 bases clipped from V and 5 bases from J, the junction kept 2 bases outside the gene matches. The CDR3 has 14 amino acids. CDR1 is KGHDR, CDR2 SFDVKD, per germline. The CDR3 region has the DNA TGTGCCACCAGTGATGAACAGGGGACCGGGGAGCTGTTTTTT. It is translated as CATSDEQGTGELFF.

This clonotype has a handful of counts. The chain employs TRBV20-1 and TRBJ2-5, with a tentative D call TRBD2 (6 bases). Deletions cut 6 bases from V and 1 base from J, with 12 bases between. Germline CDR1 DFQATT, CDR2 SNEGSKA (reference sequence). The CDR3 is 13 amino acids. The CDR3 is CSAGRGSQETQYF. The CDR3 bases are TGCAGTGCGGGACGGGGGAGCCAAGAGACCCAGTACTTC.

This chain joins TRBV29-1 and TRBJ1-3; D is unclear. Germline V gene lookup returns CDR1 SQVTM and CDR2 ANQGSEA. The CDR3 loop spans 15 amino acids. V lost 4 bases, J lost 2 bases, and 15 bases lay in between. The CDR3 DNA follows: TGCAGCGTTGCAAAACCGTACCTAACTGGAAACACCATATATTTT. It is translated as CSVAKPYLTGNTIYF.

A few counts support this clonotype. The chain couples TRBV11-2 to TRBJ1-4; D unresolved. The ends were cut back, 1 base at V and 13 bases at J, with 19 bases in the middle. This CDR3 spans 15 amino acids. Germline CDR1 is SGHAT and CDR2 is FQNNGV. The CDR3 sequence: CASSLGMDTRSRLFF. The CDR3 region has the DNA TGTGCCAGCAGCTTAGGAATGGATACCCGTAGTAGACTGTTTTTT.

This clonotype occurred a few times. One end of the junction is discordant with germline, which a read error may explain. The CDR3 sequence: CASARGRGYNEQLF. CDR3 sequence (DNA): TGTGCCAGCGCTCGGGGAAGGGGGTACAATGAGCAGCTCTTC. V gene TRBV6-5 combines with J gene TRBJ2-1; TRBD1 might be the D (6 bases). This CDR3 region has 14 residues. Germline V gene sequence: CDR1 MNHEY, CDR2 SVGAGI.

The CDR3 DNA is TGTGCCAGCAGCTTCCGGCGGGAGTTCACAGATACGCAGTATTTT. Translating gives CASSFRREFTDTQYF. The chain has TRBV7-2 and TRBJ2-3; 7 bases align to TRBD2. Germline CDR1 SGHTA, CDR2 FQGNSA. The CDR3 runs to 15 residues. V lost 3 bases to trimming and J lost 2 bases; unmatched junction nucleotides: 5.

The V and J genes are TRBV6-1 and TRBJ1-5; D call uncertain. Germline V CDR1 and CDR2: MNHNS, SASEGT. The CDR3 spans 17 residues. Trimming removed 7 bases at V and 0 bases at J, with 19 bases between. CDR3 amino acids: CASTPRWQSDSNQPQHF. CDR3 DNA: TGTGCCAGCACCCCTCGTTGGCAGTCGGATAGCAATCAGCCCCAGCATTTT.

This clonotype has a handful of counts. This chain joins TRBV20-1 and TRBJ2-3; 11 bases align to TRBD2. V was pared by 6 bases and J by 7 bases, with 9 bases of the junction left unmatched. This CDR3 is built from 14 residues. Germline lookup yields CDR1 DFQATT and CDR2 SNEGSKA (reference sequence). The CDR3: CSAPIAGGPNTQYF. DNA for the CDR3: TGCAGTGCCCCGATAGCGGGGGGGCCCAATACGCAGTATTTT.

This chain joins TRBV6-2 or TRBV6-3 and TRBJ2-7; the match to TRBD2 covers 7 bases. J gave up 0 bases and V 7 bases, and 6 bases lay outside the gene matches. Per germline, CDR1 MNHEY and CDR2 SVGEGT. The CDR3 contains 14 residues. The CDR3 sequence: CASTRLAVSYEQYF. In DNA, the CDR3 is TGTGCCAGCACTCGGCTAGCGGTCTCCTACGAGCAGTACTTC.

The V call is TRBV27, the J call TRBJ2-5; 7 bases map to TRBD1. The germline gives CDR1 MNHEY, CDR2 SMNVEV (reference sequence). The V and J ends lost 3 bases and 0 bases, in that order; junction bases with no gene match: 7. The CDR3 is made up of 16 amino acids. Written as DNA, the CDR3 is TGTGCCAGCAGTTTCCGGGACAGAGGGTACCAAGAGACCCAGTACTTC. Protein sequence: CASSFRDRGYQETQYF.

There are a few counts of this clonotype. V and J are TRBV4-1 and TRBJ2-1; 8 positions agree with TRBD1. CDR1 is MGHRA, CDR2 YSYEKL, per germline. V lost 4 bases and J lost 5; bases outside the gene matches: 7. This CDR3 spans 15 amino acids. The CDR3 nucleotides read TGCGCCAGCAGCCTAGACAGGGGTTTCGACAATGAGCAGTTCTTC. This gives the protein CASSLDRGFDNEQFF.

This chain joins TRBV6-5 and TRBJ2-1; 11 bases are a match to TRBD2. The germline V gene encodes CDR1 MNHEY and CDR2 SVGAGI. With 4 bases clipped from V and 6 bases from J, the junction kept 8 bases outside the gene matches. This CDR3 contains 16 residues. The DNA for the CDR3 is TGTGCCAGCAGTTTACTAGCGGGGGTTACGGCCAATGAGCAGTTCTTC. The encoded protein is CASSLLAGVTANEQFF.